Shown below are 20 T cell receptor beta chains from a single sample sequenced in a study of shared clonotypes between healthy human individuals. Libraries were prepared by immunoSEQ multiplex PCR; TCRdb keeps only in-frame clonotypes and omits some of them. The repertoire has 2 million to 2.5 million clones, 80% to 95% of them found once; the top ten carry 0.3% to 0.4%. Material: naive CD4+ T cells from PBMCs. As for subset: CD45RA+ positively selected. The receptor set was obtained from a man between 18 and 35 years old in good health. Some clones in this sample may be carry-over from other donors' samples.

The chain employs TRBV10-1 and TRBJ1-1, with a weak D call TRBD1 (6 bases). The CDR3 consists of 18 residues. Trimming took 2 bases from V and 2 from J, leaving 21 bases between them. Germline CDR1 WNHNN, CDR2 SYGVQD (reference sequence). The CDR3: CASSETTGREGLNTEAFF. In DNA form, the CDR3 reads TGCGCCAGCAGTGAGACAACAGGGAGGGAGGGGTTAAACACTGAAGCTTTCTTT.

Worth noting for this clone: The same CDR3 can be traced to other DNA sequences in this sample. The chain carries TRBV5-1 and TRBJ1-2, with D perhaps TRBD1 (5 bases). Deletions cut 7 bases from V and 1 base from J, with 14 bases between. In germline, CDR1 is SGHRS, CDR2 YFSETQ. The length of the CDR3 is 14 residues. This CDR3 reads CASSLEGNNYGYTF. CDR3 coding DNA: TGCGCCAGCTCCCTCGAGGGGAATAACTATGGCTACACCTTC. Full variable domain (outside the CDR3, taken from reference TRBV5-1 and TRBJ1-2): KAGVTQTPRYLIKTRGQQVTLSCSPISGHRSVSWYQQTPGQGLQFLFEYFSETQRNKGNFPGRFSGRQFSNSRSEMNVSTLELGDSALYLCASSLEGNNYGYTFGSGTRLTVV.

The CDR3 loop is CASSSQTFSQPQHF. CDR3 sequence (DNA): TGTGCCAGCAGCTCACAGACATTCTCTCAGCCCCAGCATTTT. This chain uses TRBV7-8 with TRBJ1-5; no definite D call. The CDR3 consists of 14 residues. Germline V lookup: CDR1 SGHVS, CDR2 FQNEAQ. The V and J ends lost 4 bases and 6 bases respectively, with 13 bases between them.

The chain links TRBV5-1 to TRBJ2-5; D assignment may be TRBD1 or TRBD2 (5 bases each). The CDR3 contains 14 residues. V lost 0 bases, J lost 4 bases, and 10 bases lay in between. Germline-derived CDR1 and CDR2 are SGHRS and YFSETQ. CDR3 sequence reads: CASSLAGHRETQYF. In nucleotides, the CDR3 is TGCGCCAGCAGCTTGGCGGGGCACAGAGAGACCCAGTACTTC.

The chain carries TRBV28 and TRBJ2-1, with TRBD2 identical over 9 bases. CDR1 and CDR2 (germline): MDHEN, SYDVKM. Trimming at V came to 3 bases and at J to 5 bases, leaving 5 bases not matched to a gene. The CDR3 length is 15 residues. CDR3 sequence (DNA): TGTGCCAGCAGTTTCAGCGGGGGGCCTCACAATGAGCAGTTCTTC. Residues: CASSFSGGPHNEQFF. The variable domain in full, with the rest retrieved from reference TRBV28 and TRBJ2-1, is DVKVTQSSRYLVKRTGEKVFLECVQDMDHENMFWYRQDPGLGLRLIYFSYDVKMKEKGDIPEGYSVSREKKERFSLILESASTNQTSMYLCASSFSGGPHNEQFFGPGTRLTVL.

The chain combines TRBV9 with TRBJ2-3; possible D gene TRBD1, 5 bases. Germline CDR1 is SGDLS and CDR2 is YYNGEE. The CDR3 covers 17 residues. V dropped 4 bases and J dropped 0 bases, with 18 bases sitting between them. For the CDR3, the DNA is TGTGCCAGCAGCCCACCGATCAGACAGTCGAGCACAGATACGCAGTATTTT. Protein product: CASSPPIRQSSTDTQYF.

Here the CDR3 reads CASSRTSGREETQYF. Here the CDR3 DNA reads TGTGCCAGCAGCCGGACTAGCGGGAGGGAAGAGACCCAGTACTTC. The chain combines TRBV7-2 with TRBJ2-5; 15 bases line up with TRBD2. Germline lookup yields CDR1 SGHTA and CDR2 FQGNSA. With V trimmed by 5 bases and J by 3 bases, 1 base remained unmatched. This CDR3 spans 15 amino acids.

The rearrangement uses TRBV4-1 and TRBJ1-1, with 8 positions matching TRBD1. The germline V gene has CDR1 MGHRA and CDR2 YSYEKL. This CDR3 region has 16 residues. V lost 3 bases, J lost 5 bases, and 11 bases stayed unmatched. The CDR3 spells CASSQAIQGARTEAFF. Here the CDR3 DNA reads TGCGCCAGCAGCCAGGCCATTCAGGGGGCGAGAACTGAAGCTTTCTTT.

The table lists this clone with a count of one. The gene calls are TRBV5-8 and TRBJ1-1, with TRBD1 identical over 7 bases. Trimming at V came to 4 bases and at J to 1 base, leaving 7 bases not matched to a gene. CDR3 size: 15 residues. Per germline, CDR1 SGHTS and CDR2 YDEGEE. This CDR3 is CASSHGRQGNTEAFF. The DNA for the CDR3 is TGTGCCAGCAGCCACGGACGACAGGGGAACACTGAAGCTTTCTTT.

The table lists this clone with a few counts. The rearrangement uses TRBV12-5 and TRBJ1-1; 7 nucleotides agree with TRBD1. In germline, CDR1 is LGHNT, CDR2 FRNRAP. V was pared by 1 base and J by 1 base, with 0 bases of the junction left unmatched. This CDR3 contains 14 residues. CDR3 DNA: TGTGCTAGTGGTTTGGGACAGGGGAACACTGAAGCTTTCTTT. Protein sequence: CASGLGQGNTEAFF.

The V and J genes are TRBV5-1 and TRBJ1-1, with no clear D. Looked up from germline, CDR1 is SGHRS and CDR2 is YFSETQ. The CDR3 is 15 residues long. Trimming took off 3 bases at V and 1 base at J, with 13 bases between the two ends. CDR3 sequence (DNA): TGCGCCAGCAGCTCCACGACACGGACGAACACTGAAGCTTTCTTT. Translating gives CASSSTTRTNTEAFF. The full variable domain, in which reference TRBV5-1 and TRBJ1-1 provide the parts outside the CDR3, is KAGVTQTPRYLIKTRGQQVTLSCSPISGHRSVSWYQQTPGQGLQFLFEYFSETQRNKGNFPGRFSGRQFSNSRSEMNVSTLELGDSALYLCASSSTTRTNTEAFFGQGTRLTVV.

This chain connects TRBV29-1 to TRBJ1-4; D is undetermined. Trimming cost V 5 bases and J 8 bases, with 12 bases left between them. From germline, CDR1 is SQVTM and CDR2 ANQGSEA. This CDR3 spans 12 amino acids. In DNA, the CDR3 is TGCAGCGTTTTAGATTTTGAGGAAAAACTGTTTTTT. This sequence encodes CSVLDFEEKLFF.

This clone was seen once. The chain uses TRBV6-6 and TRBJ1-4; maybe TRBD1 (6 bases). Germline CDR1 MNHNY, CDR2 SVGAGI (reference sequence). CDR3 length: 14 residues. Trimming left V 5 bases short and J 7 bases short, with 14 bases between. CDR3 bases: TGTGCCAGCAGTCCGACTACAGGGAGTGAAAAACTGTTTTTT. It codes for CASSPTTGSEKLFF.

The chain carries TRBV5-1 and TRBJ2-5; D may be TRBD1 or TRBD2 (5 bases each). Germline values: CDR1 SGHRS, CDR2 YFSETQ. Trimming removed 0 bases from V and 5 bases from J, with 11 bases in between. There are 14 residues in the CDR3. CDR3 sequence reads: CASSLGSGPETQYF. The CDR3, as DNA: TGCGCCAGCAGCTTGGGTTCGGGGCCGGAGACCCAGTACTTC.

The chain uses TRBV28 and TRBJ1-5, with D possibly matching TRBD1 (5 bases). Trimming stripped 5 bases from V and 12 bases from J, with 20 bases between. This CDR3 has 14 amino acids. Germline CDR1 is MDHEN and CDR2 is SYDVKM. CDR3 region: CASSLYGRGTLQHF. The DNA for the CDR3 is TGTGCCAGCAGTCTTTATGGTAGGGGCACGCTCCAGCATTTT. Full variable domain (rest looked up from reference TRBV28 and TRBJ1-5): DVKVTQSSRYLVKRTGEKVFLECVQDMDHENMFWYRQDPGLGLRLIYFSYDVKMKEKGDIPEGYSVSREKKERFSLILESASTNQTSMYLCASSLYGRGTLQHFGDGTRLSIL.

This chain joins TRBV27 and TRBJ2-1; the match to TRBD2 covers 10 bases. With V trimmed by 5 bases and J by 4 bases, 14 bases remained unmatched. The CDR3 has 18 amino acids. The germline V gene has CDR1 MNHEY and CDR2 SMNVEV (reference sequence). This CDR3 reads CASSLLAGGREGYNEQFF. CDR3 sequence (DNA): TGTGCCAGCAGTCTATTAGCGGGAGGAAGAGAAGGGTACAATGAGCAGTTCTTC.

With regard to this clone: Other DNA sequences in the same sample also yield this CDR3. This chain joins TRBV7-3 and TRBJ2-2, with 10 bases matching TRBD2. V lost 5 bases, J lost 5 bases, and 5 bases stayed unmatched. Germline V CDR1 and CDR2: SGHTA, FQGTGA. The CDR3 consists of 15 residues. CDR3 in DNA: TGTGCCAGCAGCCTAGGACTAGCGGCAACCGGGGAGCTGTTTTTT. Amino acid sequence: CASSLGLAATGELFF.

The genes are TRBV5-1 and TRBJ2-7; tentatively, D is TRBD2 (5 bases). This CDR3 comprises 15 residues. Looked up from germline, CDR1 is SGHRS and CDR2 is YFSETQ. Trimming cost V 4 bases and J 4 bases, with 18 bases left between them. The CDR3 coding sequence is TGCGCCAGCAGCAGCGCCGGGCCTAGCCTTTACGAGCAGTACTTC. Its translation: CASSSAGPSLYEQYF.

The chain carries TRBV6-4 and TRBJ1-5; a possible D gene is TRBD1 (5 bases). The V gene's germline CDR1 is MRHNA and CDR2 SNTAGT. This CDR3 spans 13 amino acids. Between the trimmed V and J ends, which lost 8 bases and 0 bases, there was a span of 8 bases. The CDR3 DNA sequence: TGTGCCAGCTCACAGGATAGCAATCAGCCCCAGCATTTT. It encodes CASSQDSNQPQHF.

The V and J genes are TRBV2 and TRBJ2-2, with a tentative D call TRBD2 (5 bases). Trimming took off 4 bases at V and 6 bases at J, with 12 bases between the two ends. CDR1 is SNHLY, CDR2 FYNNEI, per germline. CDR3 length: 14 residues. The CDR3 reads CASSGITGSGELFF. DNA of the CDR3: TGTGCCAGCAGTGGCATTACGGGGTCCGGGGAGCTGTTTTTT.